A single sample gave rise to the 20 T cell receptor beta chains below, sequenced in a study of Ad26.COV2.S vaccination and SARS-CoV-2 variants. The table came from immunoSEQ multiplex PCR; TCRdb's copy has only in-frame clones and leaves some out. The table includes 300,000 to 400,000 clones, about 89% detected once. This sample's treatment: 15 to 20 received Ad26.COV2.S at low or high dose, single or two shots; several received placebo; per-sample allocation not given. Sampling happened 63 days after the first vaccine or placebo injection. The sequencing used peripheral blood, collected in a trial of Ad26.COV2.S vaccine versus placebo. These TCRs come from a person between 18 and 65 years old who received the Ad26.COV2.S COVID-19 vaccine or a placebo.

CDR3 coding DNA: TGTGCCTGGATCCCGCAGGGGGCTCCGAACACCGGGGAGCTGTTTTTT. It yields the protein CAWIPQGAPNTGELFF. This chain connects TRBV30 to TRBJ2-2; TRBD1 matches at 8 bases. Germline lookup yields CDR1 GTSNPN and CDR2 SVGIG (reference sequence). This CDR3 is built from 16 residues. V trimming: 4 bases; J trimming: 0 bases; junction bases outside the gene matches: 7.

This clone was counted once. V usage is TRBV6-5 and J usage is TRBJ2-7; a weak D match, TRBD1 (5 bases). V was cut by 6 bases and J by 0 bases, with 12 bases left in between. The CDR3 is made up of 14 amino acids. Germline V gene lookup returns CDR1 MNHEY and CDR2 SVGAGI. The CDR3 reads CASSPRASSYEQYF. CDR3 bases: TGTGCCAGCAGCCCCAGGGCGAGCTCCTACGAGCAGTACTTC.

The chain recombines TRBV6-5 with TRBJ1-2, with a tentative D call TRBD1 (5 bases). V lost 6 bases and J lost 3, with 14 bases in between. Germline CDR1 reads MNHEY; CDR2 reads SVGAGI. The CDR3 covers 14 residues. CDR3 sequence: CASRYDSIDYGYTF. The CDR3 coding sequence is TGTGCCAGCAGATACGACAGTATCGACTATGGCTACACCTTC.

V usage is TRBV5-1 and J usage is TRBJ1-2; D is possibly TRBD1 (5 bases). Trimming removed 4 bases at V and 4 bases at J, with 20 bases between. The CDR3 totals 16 residues. In germline, CDR1 is SGHRS, CDR2 YFSETQ. CDR3 protein: CASSPTANRIGYGYTF. The CDR3 nucleotides are TGCGCCAGCAGCCCGACCGCCAACAGGATCGGCTATGGCTACACCTTC.

This chain uses TRBV4-2 with TRBJ1-2; no definite D call. The CDR3 totals 13 residues. The germline V gene has CDR1 LGHNA and CDR2 YNFKEQ. Trimming removed 1 base at V and 7 bases at J, with 10 bases between. CDR3 amino acids: CASSQGGGRGYTF. CDR3 bases: TGTGCCAGCAGCCAAGGAGGAGGACGTGGCTACACCTTC.

A single count supports this clone. V gene TRBV19 combines with J gene TRBJ2-1; a weak D match, TRBD2 (6 bases). CDR3 length: 16 amino acids. V was pared by 5 bases and J by 0 bases, with 14 bases between. Germline V gene lookup returns CDR1 LNHDA and CDR2 SQIVND (reference sequence). CDR3 amino acids: CASSARDSSSYNEQFF. The CDR3, as DNA: TGTGCCAGTAGTGCCCGGGACTCGAGCTCCTACAATGAGCAGTTCTTC.

V is TRBV19 and J is TRBJ2-3; TRBD2 matches at 13 bases. Germline V gene data show CDR1 as LNHDA and CDR2 as SQIVND (reference sequence). This CDR3 has 18 residues. V dropped 5 bases and J dropped 0; count of bases not matched to a gene: 8. This CDR3 is CASSETSGGPASTDTQYF. Here the CDR3 DNA reads TGTGCCAGTAGTGAGACTAGCGGGGGGCCTGCTAGCACAGATACGCAGTATTTT.

This clone was picked up one time. This chain links TRBV20-1 with TRBJ1-6; no reliable D call. Germline CDR1 reads DFQATT; CDR2 reads SNEGSKA (reference sequence). V was clipped by 5 bases and J by 11 bases, with 4 bases between them. The CDR3 covers 9 residues. The DNA of the CDR3 is TGCAGTGCTCTTCCACCCCTCCACTTT. Its protein is CSALPPLHF.

The chain recombines TRBV7-3 with TRBJ2-3, with a tentative D call TRBD2 (6 bases). Germline CDR1 is SGHTA and CDR2 is FQGTGA. The CDR3 has 14 amino acids. V was trimmed by 1 base and J by 6 bases, leaving 11 bases between them. The CDR3 DNA is TGTGCCAGCAGCTTAAAGGAGGGCGCGGATACGCAGTATTTT. This translates into CASSLKEGADTQYF.

This chain joins TRBV6-5 and TRBJ2-5, with D maybe TRBD1 (6 bases). Trimming took off 9 bases at V and 3 bases at J, with 11 bases between the two ends. This CDR3 comprises 12 residues. The germline V gene encodes CDR1 MNHEY and CDR2 SVGAGI. Here the CDR3 DNA reads TGTGCCAGTCGGGACACGGAAGAGACCCAGTACTTC. Translating gives CASRDTEETQYF.

The rearrangement links TRBV5-1 to TRBJ2-3; D possibly corresponds to TRBD2 (6 bases). CDR3 length: 13 residues. Germline V gene sequence: CDR1 SGHRS, CDR2 YFSETQ. Trimming removed 2 bases from V and 6 bases from J, with 10 bases in between. The CDR3 spells CASSFGDSDTQYF. The CDR3 DNA reads TGCGCCAGCAGCTTCGGGGACTCGGATACGCAGTATTTT. Looking up the rest from reference TRBV5-1 and TRBJ2-3 gives the full variable domain: KAGVTQTPRYLIKTRGQQVTLSCSPISGHRSVSWYQQTPGQGLQFLFEYFSETQRNKGNFPGRFSGRQFSNSRSEMNVSTLELGDSALYLCASSFGDSDTQYFGPGTRLTVL.

The rearrangement links TRBV4-3 to TRBJ2-3, with D maybe TRBD2 (6 bases). From germline, CDR1 is LGHNA and CDR2 YSLEER. The CDR3 runs to 15 residues. Deletions cut 0 bases from V and 5 bases from J, with 12 bases between. CDR3 protein: CASSQEVGGQDTQYF. CDR3 nucleotides: TGCGCCAGCAGCCAAGAAGTGGGGGGTCAAGATACGCAGTATTTT.

The genes are TRBV7-8 and TRBJ2-1, with 7 nucleotides matching TRBD2. The germline CDR1 and CDR2 sequences are SGHVS and FQNEAQ. This CDR3 region has 17 residues. Trimming took 0 bases from V and 0 from J; bases not matched to a gene: 5. The CDR3 is CASSLAGGMSSYNEQFF. For the CDR3, the DNA is TGTGCCAGCAGCTTAGCGGGGGGGATGAGCTCCTACAATGAGCAGTTCTTC.

V is TRBV5-6 and J is TRBJ1-6, with a weak D call TRBD1 (5 bases). The CDR3 is 16 residues long. In germline, CDR1 is SGHDT, CDR2 YYEEEE. Trimming took 0 bases from V and 7 from J, leaving 14 bases between them. The CDR3 sequence: CASSLVSGRSNSPLHF. The CDR3 region has the DNA TGTGCCAGCAGCTTGGTATCGGGGCGATCGAATTCACCCCTCCACTTT.

V usage is TRBV5-1 and J usage is TRBJ2-3; 10 bases map to TRBD2. Looked up from germline, CDR1 is SGHRS and CDR2 is YFSETQ. The V and J ends lost 4 bases and 4 bases, in that order; junction bases with no gene match: 9. The CDR3 extends over 16 amino acids. The CDR3 region has the DNA TGCGCCAGCAGCCCGGCGACTAGCGGGCGAGCAGATACGCAGTATTTT. Residues: CASSPATSGRADTQYF.

The V call is TRBV28, the J call TRBJ2-7; a possible D gene is TRBD2 (6 bases). The V gene's germline CDR1 is MDHEN and CDR2 SYDVKM. Trimming took 5 bases from V and 5 from J, leaving 16 bases between them. The CDR3 consists of 14 residues. The CDR3 reads CASSGGRDWDEQYF. The CDR3 nucleotides read TGTGCCAGCAGTGGAGGTAGGGACTGGGACGAGCAGTACTTC.

The V call is TRBV7-2, the J call TRBJ1-5; 8 nucleotides match TRBD1. This CDR3 contains 14 residues. The ends lost 3 bases at V and 6 bases at J; junction bases unmatched: 4. CDR1 is SGHTA, CDR2 FQGNSA, per germline. In DNA form, the CDR3 reads TGTGCCAGCAGCTTCGGACAGGGAAGTCAGCCCCAGCATTTT. Amino acid sequence: CASSFGQGSQPQHF.

V and J are TRBV4-1 and TRBJ2-1; possibly TRBD1 for D (6 bases). The CDR3 runs 14 residues. Germline V lookup: CDR1 MGHRA, CDR2 YSYEKL. The V gene lost 4 bases and the J gene lost 8 bases, with 15 bases spanning the gap. CDR3 sequence reads: CASSRLQGGDEQFF. The CDR3 coding sequence is TGCGCCAGCAGCCGCTTACAGGGTGGCGATGAGCAGTTCTTC.

The chain uses TRBV2 and TRBJ2-2; the D gene is possibly TRBD1 (5 bases). This CDR3 is built from 17 residues. Trimming left V 5 bases short and J 0 bases short, with 16 bases between. From germline, CDR1 is SNHLY and CDR2 FYNNEI. CDR3 sequence (DNA): TGTGCCAGCAGTTGGACACGAAGCTTCCCGAACACCGGGGAGCTGTTTTTT. It encodes CASSWTRSFPNTGELFF.

The rearrangement links TRBV27 to TRBJ2-7, with 11 bases lining up with TRBD1. Germline values: CDR1 MNHEY, CDR2 SMNVEV (reference sequence). V lost 5 bases to trimming and J lost 3 bases; unmatched junction nucleotides: 3. CDR3 size: 14 residues. In DNA form, the CDR3 reads TGTGCCAGCAGTCAGGGACAGGGGGTCTACGAGCAGTACTTC. Translating it yields CASSQGQGVYEQYF.